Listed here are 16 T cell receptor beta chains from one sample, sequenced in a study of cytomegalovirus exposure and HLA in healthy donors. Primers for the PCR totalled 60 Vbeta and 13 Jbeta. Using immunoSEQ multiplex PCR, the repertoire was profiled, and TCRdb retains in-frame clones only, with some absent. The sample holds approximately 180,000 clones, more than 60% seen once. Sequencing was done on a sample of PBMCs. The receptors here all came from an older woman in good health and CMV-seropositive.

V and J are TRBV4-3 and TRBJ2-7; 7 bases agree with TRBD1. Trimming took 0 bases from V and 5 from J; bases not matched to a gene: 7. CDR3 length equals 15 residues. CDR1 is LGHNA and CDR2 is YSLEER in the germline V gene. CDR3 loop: CASSQEETGLHEQYF. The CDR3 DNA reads TGCGCCAGCAGCCAAGAAGAGACAGGGCTTCACGAGCAGTACTTC.

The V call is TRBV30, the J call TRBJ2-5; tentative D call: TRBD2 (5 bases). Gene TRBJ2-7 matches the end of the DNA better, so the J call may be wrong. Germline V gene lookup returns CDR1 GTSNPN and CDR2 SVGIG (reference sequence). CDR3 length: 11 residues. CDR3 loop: CAWSVSGEQYF. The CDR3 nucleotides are TGTGCCTGGAGTGTAAGCGGCGAGCAGTACTTC.

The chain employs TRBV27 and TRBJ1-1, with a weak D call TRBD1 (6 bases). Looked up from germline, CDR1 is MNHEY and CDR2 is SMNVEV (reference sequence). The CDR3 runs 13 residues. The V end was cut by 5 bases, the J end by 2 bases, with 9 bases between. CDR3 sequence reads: CASSVGTNTEAFF. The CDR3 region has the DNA TGTGCCAGCAGTGTTGGGACAAACACTGAAGCTTTCTTT.

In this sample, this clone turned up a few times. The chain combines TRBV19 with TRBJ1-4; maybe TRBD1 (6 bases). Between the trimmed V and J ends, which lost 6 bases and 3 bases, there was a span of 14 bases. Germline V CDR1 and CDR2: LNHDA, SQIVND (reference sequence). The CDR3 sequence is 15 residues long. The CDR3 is CASRQGVGANEKLFF. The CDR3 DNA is TGTGCCAGTAGACAGGGAGTGGGCGCTAATGAAAAACTGTTTTTT.

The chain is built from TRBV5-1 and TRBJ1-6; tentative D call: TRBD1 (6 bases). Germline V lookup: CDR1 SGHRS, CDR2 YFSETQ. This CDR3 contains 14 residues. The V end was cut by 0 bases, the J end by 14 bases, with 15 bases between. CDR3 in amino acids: CASSLAGTSFSLHF. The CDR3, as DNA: TGCGCCAGCAGCTTGGCCGGGACATCCTTTTCCCTCCACTTT.

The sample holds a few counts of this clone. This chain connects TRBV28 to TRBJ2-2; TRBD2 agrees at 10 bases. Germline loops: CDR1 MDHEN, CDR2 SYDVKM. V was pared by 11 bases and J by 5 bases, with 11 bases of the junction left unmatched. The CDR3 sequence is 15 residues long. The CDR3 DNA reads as TGTGCCTGCACAAGCGGGGGGGCGGGAACCGGGGAGCTGTTTTTT. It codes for CACTSGGAGTGELFF.

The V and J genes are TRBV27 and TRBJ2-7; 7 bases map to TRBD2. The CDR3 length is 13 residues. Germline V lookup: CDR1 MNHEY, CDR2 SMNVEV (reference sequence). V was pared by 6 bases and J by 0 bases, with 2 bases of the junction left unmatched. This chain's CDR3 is CASRTSASYEQYF. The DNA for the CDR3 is TGTGCCAGCAGAACTAGCGCCTCCTACGAGCAGTACTTC.

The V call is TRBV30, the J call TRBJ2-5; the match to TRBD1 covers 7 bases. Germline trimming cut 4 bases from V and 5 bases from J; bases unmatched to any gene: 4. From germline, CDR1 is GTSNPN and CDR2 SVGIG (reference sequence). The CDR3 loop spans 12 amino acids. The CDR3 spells CAWTGQTETQYF. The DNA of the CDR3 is TGTGCCTGGACGGGACAGACCGAGACCCAGTACTTC.

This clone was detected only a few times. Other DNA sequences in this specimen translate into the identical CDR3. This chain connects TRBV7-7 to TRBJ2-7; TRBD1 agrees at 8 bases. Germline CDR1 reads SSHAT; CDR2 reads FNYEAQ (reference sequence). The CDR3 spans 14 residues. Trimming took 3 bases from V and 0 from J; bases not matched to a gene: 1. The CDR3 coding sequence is TGTGCCAGCAGCTTCGGGACAGGCTCCTACGAGCAGTACTTC. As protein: CASSFGTGSYEQYF.

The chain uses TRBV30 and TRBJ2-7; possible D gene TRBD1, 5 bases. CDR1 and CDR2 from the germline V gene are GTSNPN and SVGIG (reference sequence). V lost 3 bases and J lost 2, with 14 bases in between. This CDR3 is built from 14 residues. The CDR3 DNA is TGTGCCTGGAGCCAGGGTCTGAGTGCCTACGAGCAGTACTTC. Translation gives CAWSQGLSAYEQYF.

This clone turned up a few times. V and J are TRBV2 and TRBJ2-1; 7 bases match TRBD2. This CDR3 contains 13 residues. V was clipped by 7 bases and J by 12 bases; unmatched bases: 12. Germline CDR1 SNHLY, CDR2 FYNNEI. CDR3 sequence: CASIGLGEGRQFF. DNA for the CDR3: TGTGCCAGCATTGGACTAGGGGAGGGCAGGCAGTTCTTC. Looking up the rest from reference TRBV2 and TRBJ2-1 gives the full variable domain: EPEVTQTPSHQVTQMGQEVILRCVPISNHLYFYWYRQILGQKVEFLVSFYNNEISEKSEIFDDQFSVERPDGSNFTLKIRSTKLEDSAMYFCASIGLGEGRQFFGPGTRLTVL.

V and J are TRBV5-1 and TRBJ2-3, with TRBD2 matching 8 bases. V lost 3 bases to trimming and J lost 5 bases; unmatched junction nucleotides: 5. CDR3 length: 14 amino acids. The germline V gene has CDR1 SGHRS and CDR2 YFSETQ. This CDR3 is CASSSGTRGDTQYF. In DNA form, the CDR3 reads TGCGCCAGCAGCTCCGGGACTAGGGGAGATACGCAGTATTTT.

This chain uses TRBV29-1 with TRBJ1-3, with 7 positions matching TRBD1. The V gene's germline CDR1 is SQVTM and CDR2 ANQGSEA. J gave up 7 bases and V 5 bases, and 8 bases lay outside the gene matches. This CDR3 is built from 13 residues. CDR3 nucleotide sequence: TGCAGCGTTAGGGACAGTTTCCAGAACACCATATATTTT. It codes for CSVRDSFQNTIYF.

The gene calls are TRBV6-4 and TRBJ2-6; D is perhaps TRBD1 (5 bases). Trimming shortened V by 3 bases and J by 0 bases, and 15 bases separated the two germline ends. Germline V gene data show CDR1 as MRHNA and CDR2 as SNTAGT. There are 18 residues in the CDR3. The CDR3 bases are TGTGCCAGCAGTGAAGGTATAGGGGTCCCCTCTGGGGCCAACGTCCTGACTTTC. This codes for CASSEGIGVPSGANVLTF.

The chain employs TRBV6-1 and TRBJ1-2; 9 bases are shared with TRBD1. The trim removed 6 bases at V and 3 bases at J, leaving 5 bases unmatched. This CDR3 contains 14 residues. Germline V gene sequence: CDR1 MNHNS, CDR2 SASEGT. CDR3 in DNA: TGTGCCAGCAGGACGGGACAGGGCCACTATGGCTACACCTTC. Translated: CASRTGQGHYGYTF.

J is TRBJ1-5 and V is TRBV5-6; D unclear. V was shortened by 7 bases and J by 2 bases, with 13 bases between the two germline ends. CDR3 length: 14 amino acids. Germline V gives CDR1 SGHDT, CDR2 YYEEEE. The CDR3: CASQQRWGNQPQHF. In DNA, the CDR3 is TGTGCCAGCCAACAGCGGTGGGGCAATCAGCCCCAGCATTTT.